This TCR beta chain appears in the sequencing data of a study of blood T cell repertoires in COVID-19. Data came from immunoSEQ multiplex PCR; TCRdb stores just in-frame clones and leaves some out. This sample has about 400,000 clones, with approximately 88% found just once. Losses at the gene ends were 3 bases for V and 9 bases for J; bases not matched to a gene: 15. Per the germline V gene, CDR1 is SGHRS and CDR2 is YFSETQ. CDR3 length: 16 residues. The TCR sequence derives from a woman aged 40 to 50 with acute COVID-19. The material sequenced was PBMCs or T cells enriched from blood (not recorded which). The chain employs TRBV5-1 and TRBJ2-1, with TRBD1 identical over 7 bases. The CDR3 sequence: CASSSQGVKGNSEQFF. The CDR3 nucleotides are TGCGCCAGCAGCTCCCAGGGGGTAAAAGGAAATAGTGAGCAGTTCTTC.